This section outlines one T cell receptor beta chain sequence together with its context. This entry is derived from a study of OX40 agonist ivuxolimab in advanced cancers. The germline V gene encodes CDR1 MNHEY and CDR2 SVGAGI. This CDR3 spans 13 amino acids. V was cut by 0 bases and J by 8 bases, with 5 bases left in between. Only in-frame clones appear in the TCRdb table, and some are missing; sequencing was by immunoSEQ multiplex PCR. The sample includes about 95,000 clones, 70% to 85% of them seen just once. Source: CD4+ or CD8+ T cells sorted from blood, taken in a trial of the OX40 agonist ivuxolimab. V gene TRBV6-5 combines with J gene TRBJ1-6; D is unresolved. This TCR derives from an adult with an advanced solid tumor such as melanoma, head and neck, liver or kidney cancer. Written as DNA, the CDR3 is TGTGCCAGCAGTTACTCGAAATATTCACCCCTCCACTTT. Amino acids: CASSYSKYSPLHF.